The entry that follows covers one T cell receptor beta chain sequence. This record comes from a study of Ad26.COV2.S vaccination and SARS-CoV-2 variants. The treatment is: 19 received Ad26.COV2.S at low or high dose, single or two shots; five or six received placebo; per-sample allocation not given. The samples date from day 63 after the first vaccine or placebo injection. The protocol was immunoSEQ multiplex PCR, while the TCRdb copy is restricted to in-frame clones and leaves out a portion. In the table there are 400,000 to 500,000 clones, roughly 89% of which are singletons. This receptor was obtained from a person aged 18-60 years who received the Ad26.COV2.S COVID-19 vaccine or a placebo. Sample: peripheral blood, taken in a trial of Ad26.COV2.S vaccine versus placebo.

The CDR3 bases are TGTGCCAGCAGCGTAGACAGGGGGCAATACAATGAGCAGTTCTTC. Its translation: CASSVDRGQYNEQFF. The chain links TRBV11-1 to TRBJ2-1; 10 nucleotides align to TRBD1. The CDR3 is made up of 15 amino acids. V lost 5 bases, J lost 4 bases, and 5 bases stayed unmatched. Germline CDR1 reads SGHAT; CDR2 reads FQDESV (reference sequence).